This T cell receptor (beta chain) originates from a study of blood T cell repertoires in COVID-19. Across the whole study: Acute-phase and convalescent COVID-19 samples originated in the United States, Italy and Spain.

Clones were read by immunoSEQ multiplex PCR, and TCRdb kept only the in-frame ones, dropping some. The sample lists about 250,000 clones; roughly 88% were seen once. The CDR3 has 11 amino acids. Trimming removed 6 bases from V and 2 bases from J, with 4 bases in between. Germline CDR1 LNHDA, CDR2 SQIVND (reference sequence). This clone was seen once. The sample taken for sequencing was peripheral blood. This clonotype was obtained from a man older than 75 with acute or convalescent COVID-19. The J gene is TRBJ1-2, the V gene TRBV19; D is ambiguous. This chain's CDR3 is CASRQNYGYTF. The CDR3 DNA sequence: TGTGCCAGTAGACAGAACTATGGCTACACCTTC.